This TCR beta chain was identified during a study of blood T cell repertoires in COVID-19. Study information: Donors in the United States, Italy and Spain gave samples during acute or convalescent COVID-19. PBMCs, B-cell-depleted T cells, or T cells provided the cDNA or gDNA that made up the material.

Source study methods: The assay estimated nucleated cells by amplifying reference gene primers. Profiled with immunoSEQ multiplex PCR; TCRdb holds only in-frame clones, not every one. Clone size and V and J calls were adopted from that table, with D and trimming inferred from the DNA. The sample consists of about 75,000 clones, about nine tenths of them appearing once. Trimming removed 4 bases at V and 5 bases at J, with 20 bases between. The CDR3 has 16 residues. Germline assignment: CDR1 LGHDT and CDR2 YNNKEL (reference sequence). The TCR sequence derives from a woman aged 45-65 years with acute or convalescent COVID-19. The chain has TRBV3-1 (or the pseudogene TRBV3-2) and TRBJ1-1; TRBD1 might be the D (5 bases). What was sequenced was peripheral blood. The CDR3 here is CASSPYGRKGSTEAFF. The CDR3 DNA sequence: TGTGCCAGCAGCCCCTACGGGAGGAAGGGGAGTACTGAAGCTTTCTTT.